The T cell receptor beta chain under discussion was sequenced for a study of shared clonotypes between healthy human individuals. Study-level findings and limits: Inspection by rarefaction showed sorted-subset sequencing to be incomplete despite large depth.

Donors, healthy HIV-negative adults, lacked recent acute infections or vaccinations. The assay was immunoSEQ multiplex PCR, and TCRdb's table has in-frame clones only and misses some. The sample records 2,500,000 or so clones, roughly 93% being singletons. A remark on this clone: Its antigen is as yet unknown. The same CDR3 also results from other DNA sequences found in this sample.

Germline V gives CDR1 SNHLY, CDR2 FYNNEI. The CDR3 contains 13 residues. With 6 bases clipped from V and 4 bases from J, the junction kept 2 bases outside the gene matches. The sequencing sample was made of naive CD4+ T cells from PBMCs. Subset reported: CD45RA+ positively selected. The J gene is TRBJ1-1, the V gene TRBV2; TRBD1 matches at 10 bases. The origin of this receptor is a man younger than 30 in good health. Some clones in this sample may be carry-over from other donors' samples. The CDR3 DNA reads as TGTGCCAGCAGCGACAGGGGGCGCACTGAAGCTTTCTTT. Its translation is CASSDRGRTEAFF.